This T cell receptor beta chain is from a study of T cells in Graves' hyperthyroidism and ophthalmopathy. From RNA transcripts, TCR beta CDR3 regions were amplified. HTBI primers were the set used in a first-round RT-PCR of the TCR CDR3. TCRdb analysed the multiplex PCR reads with MiXCR anew, one entry per CDR3 protein. The sample has a few hundred thousand distinct CDR3 sequences, about 14% seen once. Findings and caveats of the study: Separation of ophthalmopathy from stable hyperthyroidism was achieved by a 13 V-J model. Peripheral blood also featured most of the thyroid clonotypes expanded above 0.001.

The cohort's ophthalmopathy patients, a group with duration under 3 months, had a Clinical Activity Score of at least 3 and a NOSPECS grade of at least 4. Thyroid ultrasound and orbital computed tomography, with clinical symptoms and serum thyroxine and TRAb, informed diagnoses. Per the germline V gene, CDR1 is DFQATT and CDR2 is SNEGSKA (reference sequence). The ends were cut back, 0 bases at V and 0 bases at J, with 19 bases in the middle. The CDR3 has 18 amino acids. This clonotype was counted ten times or more. What it binds is not known. The chain employs TRBV20-1 and TRBJ2-3; no reliable D call. The sequence came from a woman in her 30s with Graves' ophthalmopathy. What was sequenced was blood. The CDR3 coding sequence is TGCAGTGCTAGAGACCCCGCTTCAATCCGACGTAGCACAGATACGCAGTATTTT. It specifies CSARDPASIRRSTDTQYF.